A selection of T cell receptor beta chains follows, all from one sample in a study of Graves' ophthalmopathy and Graves' hyperthyroidism. TCRdb re-derived calls from the multiplex PCR reads in MiXCR, one entry per CDR3 protein. The data show about 400,000 distinct CDR3 sequences, with 15% to 20% seen just once and roughly 1.5% held by the top ten. The specimen sequenced was peripheral blood. The receptors come from a woman between 18 and 29 years old with Graves' ophthalmopathy. Both conserved end residues are part of each CDR3. D genes are given only for firm matches. Size is omitted from some rows. Given values are once, few, many or a class for expanded clones.

NA	TRBV28	TRBJ2-7	NA	CASSLDQRSYEQYF	TGTGCCAGCAGTTTAGATCAGCGTTCCTACGAGCAGTACTTC
many	TRBV7-9	TRBJ1-3	NA	CASSLALAGNTIYF	TGTGCCAGCAGCTTAGCGCTCGCAGGAAACACCATATATTTT
many	TRBV20-1	TRBJ1-3	NA	CSAVGTARGPGNTIYF	TGCAGTGCGGTCGGGACGGCGCGGGGCCCTGGAAACACCATATATTTT
many	TRBV6-2/TRBV6-3	TRBJ1-1	NA	CASSYLGDTEAFF	TGTGCCAGCAGTTACCTCGGGGACACTGAAGCTTTCTTT
many	TRBV2	TRBJ1-1	NA	CARGKGRDTEAFF	TGTGCCAGGGGGAAGGGGCGTGACACTGAAGCTTTCTTT
many	TRBV6-2/TRBV6-3	TRBJ2-3	NA	CASTRSGAAGTDTQYF	TGTGCCAGCACCCGCAGTGGGGCGGCGGGCACAGATACGCAGTATTTT
many	TRBV7-2	TRBJ2-5	NA	CASGNQETQYF	TGTGCCAGCGGGAACCAAGAGACCCAGTACTTC
many	TRBV6-5	TRBJ1-1	NA	CASSYFTGDGEAFF	TGTGCCAGCAGTTACTTTACAGGCGACGGTGAAGCTTTCTTT
many	TRBV20-1	TRBJ2-5	TRBD2	CSAEGLAGQETQYF	TGCAGTGCCGAGGGACTAGCGGGACAAGAGACCCAGTACTTC
many	TRBV27	TRBJ2-7	NA	CASSSGPSGYEQYF	TGTGCCAGTTCGTCGGGACCCTCCGGGTACGAGCAGTACTTC
few	TRBV30	TRBJ1-4	NA	CAWGPIATNEKLFF	TGTGCCTGGGGACCTATAGCAACTAATGAAAAACTGTTTTTT
once	TRBV19	TRBJ1-3	NA	CASSILKDTIYF	TGTGCCAGTAGTATATTAAAGGACACCATATATTTT
NA	TRBV12-3/TRBV12-4	TRBJ2-7	TRBD1	CASSGGFGNEQYF	TGTGCCAGTTCAGGGGGATTCGGCAACGAGCAGTACTTC
NA	TRBV7-2	TRBJ1-6	NA	CASSLLPFQSNSPLHF	TGTGCCAGCAGCTTATTGCCATTCCAAAGCAATTCACCCCTCCACTTT
many	TRBV28	TRBJ2-2	NA	CASSSPRGGWMELFF	TGTGCCAGCAGTTCTCCCCGTGGAGGGTGGATGGAGCTGTTTTTT
once	TRBV6-2/TRBV6-3	TRBJ2-7	NA	CASLRDSSSYEQYF	TGTGCCAGCCTTAGGGACTCGAGCTCCTACGAGCAGTACTTC
many	TRBV27	TRBJ1-5	NA	CASSGGQLNQPQHF	TGTGCCAGCAGTGGCGGGCAGCTCAATCAGCCCCAGCATTTT
NA	TRBV2	TRBJ2-2	NA	CASSRARTGELFF	TGTGCCAGCTCGAGGGCTAGAACCGGGGAGCTGTTTTTT
many	TRBV7-9	TRBJ1-1	NA	CASSLPGVNTEAFF	TGTGCCAGCAGCTTGCCGGGCGTGAACACTGAAGCTTTCTTT
NA	TRBV28	TRBJ1-2	NA	CASSLVGAGNYGYTF	TGTGCCAGCAGTTTAGTCGGGGCAGGGAACTATGGCTACACCTTC
many	TRBV11-2	TRBJ2-7	TRBD1	CASSLSLDRSSYEQYF	TGTGCCAGCAGCTTAAGTTTGGACAGGAGCTCCTACGAGCAGTACTTC
many	TRBV4-1	TRBJ1-2	NA	CASSQLGYGYTF	TGCGCCAGCAGCCAATTAGGGTATGGCTACACCTTC
many	TRBV6-2/TRBV6-3	TRBJ2-7	NA	CASSHGGEQYF	TGTGCCAGCAGTCACGGCGGCGAGCAGTACTTC
many	TRBV5-1	TRBJ2-7	NA	CASSARGPASYEQYF	TGCGCCAGCAGCGCCCGAGGGCCGGCCTCCTACGAGCAGTACTTC
many	TRBV11-2	TRBJ2-5	TRBD2	CASSFEGLAGGLGETQYF	TGTGCCAGCAGCTTTGAGGGACTAGCGGGAGGGCTGGGAGAGACCCAGTACTTC
many	TRBV5-5	TRBJ2-2	NA	CASVGAANTGELFF	TGTGCCAGCGTAGGAGCCGCGAACACCGGGGAGCTGTTTTTT
NA	TRBV6-5	TRBJ1-2	NA	CASSYSVVANYGYTF	TGTGCCAGCAGTTACTCGGTAGTAGCTAACTATGGCTACACCTTC
many	TRBV24-1	TRBJ1-1	NA	CATSDWTREAFF	TGTGCCACCAGTGATTGGACTCGTGAAGCTTTCTTT
many	TRBV19	TRBJ2-7	NA	CASASLDNYEQYF	TGTGCCAGCGCCTCACTCGACAACTACGAGCAGTACTTC
NA	TRBV9	TRBJ1-6	NA	CASSLGPTGSPLHF	TGTGCCAGCAGCCTCGGACCAACGGGTTCACCCCTCCACTTT
many	TRBV20-1	TRBJ1-2	TRBD1	CSARVLSGGGYTF	TGCAGTGCTAGGGTTTTATCAGGGGGTGGCTACACCTTC
many	TRBV6-5	TRBJ2-7	TRBD2	CASRGGSSYEQYF	TGTGCCAGCAGGGGCGGGAGCTCCTACGAGCAGTACTTC
many	TRBV6-5	TRBJ1-1	TRBD1	CASSYRGQGNTEAFF	TGTGCCAGCAGTTACCGAGGACAGGGGAACACTGAAGCTTTCTTT
many	TRBV6-1	TRBJ1-1	NA	CASSEGPPGTWGTEAFF	TGTGCCAGCAGTGAAGGCCCACCCGGGACTTGGGGTACTGAAGCTTTCTTT
many	TRBV4-1	TRBJ1-5	TRBD1	CASSQRTGLGNQPQHF	TGCGCCAGCAGCCAACGGACAGGGCTGGGCAATCAGCCCCAGCATTTT
many	TRBV20-1	TRBJ1-1	NA	CGASSDDRPFF	TGCGGTGCTTCCTCCGATGACAGACCTTTCTTT
many	TRBV7-2	TRBJ2-5	NA	CASSLAWGFQETQYF	TGTGCCAGCAGCTTAGCCTGGGGCTTCCAAGAGACCCAGTACTTC
many	TRBV28	TRBJ1-1	NA	CASDHRQLNTEAFF	TGTGCCAGCGACCATCGACAGTTGAACACTGAAGCTTTCTTT
few	TRBV28	TRBJ2-7	TRBD2	CASSRTSGFYEQYF	TGTGCCAGCAGTCGAACTAGCGGATTCTACGAGCAGTACTTC
many	TRBV7-2	TRBJ1-1	NA	CASSRDGKNTEAFF	TGTGCCAGCAGCCGGGACGGGAAGAACACTGAAGCTTTCTTT
many	TRBV20-1	TRBJ2-5	TRBD2	CSAEAGGRQETQYF	TGCAGTGCAGAAGCGGGAGGGCGTCAAGAGACCCAGTACTTC
many	TRBV28	TRBJ1-5	NA	CASSPEWNQPQHF	TGTGCCAGCAGCCCCGAGTGGAATCAGCCCCAGCATTTT
NA	TRBV14	TRBJ1-1	TRBD1	CASSQRTGRNTEAFF	TGTGCCAGCAGCCAAAGGACAGGACGGAACACTGAAGCTTTCTTT
few	TRBV11-3	TRBJ1-1	NA	CASSLGGLGTEAFF	TGTGCCAGCAGCTTAGGGGGTTTGGGCACTGAAGCTTTCTTT
many	TRBV27	TRBJ1-5	NA	CAIPPGFIPGNQPQHF	TGTGCCATTCCTCCGGGCTTTATCCCGGGCAATCAGCCCCAGCATTTT
many	TRBV15	TRBJ1-1	TRBD1	CATSPTGDRSNTEAFF	TGTGCCACCAGTCCTACGGGGGACAGGTCGAACACTGAAGCTTTCTTT
many	TRBV18	TRBJ1-1	NA	CASSPLSGGQGTEAFF	TGTGCCAGCTCACCACTGTCAGGCGGCCAGGGAACTGAAGCTTTCTTT
many	TRBV6-5	TRBJ2-5	TRBD2	CASSYSTGGGETQYF	TGTGCCAGCAGTTACTCGACGGGGGGGGGAGAGACCCAGTACTTC
many	TRBV11-2	TRBJ2-5	NA	CASGLAQGTQYF	TGTGCCAGCGGGCTAGCGCAGGGGACCCAGTACTTC
many	TRBV25-1	TRBJ2-5	TRBD1	CASSGLRTGPWEETQYF	TGTGCCAGCAGTGGGTTGAGGACAGGGCCCTGGGAAGAGACCCAGTACTTC
many	TRBV30	TRBJ1-2	NA	CACSRQTGLSNYGYTF	TGTGCCTGCTCCAGACAAACAGGGTTGTCTAACTATGGCTACACCTTC
many	TRBV27	TRBJ1-2	TRBD1	CASSSRTGGVVPYGYTF	TGTGCCAGCAGTTCGCGGACAGGGGGCGTTGTCCCCTATGGCTACACCTTC
many	TRBV5-1	TRBJ2-7	NA	CASSWGQGAGEQYF	TGCGCCAGCAGCTGGGGACAAGGGGCTGGGGAGCAGTACTTC
few	TRBV13	TRBJ1-1	NA	CASSLGGRGGRVAFF	TGTGCCAGCAGCTTAGGGGGCCGAGGCGGGAGGGTAGCTTTCTTT
many	TRBV6-2/TRBV6-3	TRBJ2-4	NA	CASSDTGSAKNIQYF	TGTGCCAGCAGCGACACAGGGTCGGCCAAAAACATTCAGTACTTC